Each of the 30 T cell receptor beta chains below was sequenced from the same sample in a study of blood T cell repertoires in COVID-19 (dated by TCRdb to 2018 to 2020). Libraries were constructed by the immunoSEQ multiplex PCR assay. TCRdb retrieved this table from immuneACCESS and kept in-frame rearrangements only. Not all clones are present; in checked studies, unresolved V genes account for under half, and no reason is known for the remainder. This sample comprises approximately 96,000 clones, 90% to 95% of them detected only once. About 1.8% of the sample rests with the top ten. Sample: peripheral blood. The receptors shown here come from a man in his 60s with acute or convalescent COVID-19.

The CDR3 DNA is TGTGCCAGAAGCTTGGTCGCCGAGACTTCGAACACTGAAGCTTTCTTT. It codes for CARSLVAETSNTEAFF. This chain links TRBV5-3 with TRBJ1-1; D uncertain. TRBV5-3 falls under the ORF class, with uncertain function. Trimming stripped 0 bases from V and 1 base from J, with 13 bases between. The CDR3 is 16 amino acids.

The chain uses TRBV3-1 (or the pseudogene TRBV3-2) and TRBJ1-2; D is ambiguous. The CDR3 spans 13 residues. The V and J ends lost 0 bases and 4 bases respectively, with 6 bases between them. Germline CDR1 and CDR2: LGHDT and YNNKEL (reference sequence). The CDR3 sequence is CASSQETAYGYTF. Here the CDR3 DNA reads TGTGCCAGCAGCCAAGAAACAGCCTATGGCTACACCTTC.

The V gene is TRBV7-8, the J gene TRBJ2-1, with D possibly TRBD2 on 7 matching bases. CDR3 length: 16 residues. Germline lookup yields CDR1 SGHVS and CDR2 FQNEAQ. V shed 2 bases and J shed 2 bases, with 13 bases lying between them. The CDR3, as DNA: TGTGCCAGCAGCTTAATTCTAGGGGGGGCCTACAATGAGCAGTTCTTC. The encoded protein is CASSLILGGAYNEQFF. The whole variable domain, filled in from reference TRBV7-8 and TRBJ2-1, reads GAGVSQSPRYKVAKRGQDVALRCDPISGHVSLFWYQQALGQGPEFLTYFQNEAQLDKSGLPSDRFFAERPEGSVSTLKIQRTQQEDSAVYLCASSLILGGAYNEQFFGPGTRLTVL.

The rearrangement joins TRBV5-1 to TRBJ2-7; D is perhaps TRBD1 (6 bases). Germline CDR1 SGHRS, CDR2 YFSETQ. The CDR3 covers 15 residues. Trimming stripped 0 bases from V and 3 bases from J, with 13 bases between. The DNA of the CDR3 is TGCGCCAGCAGCTTGGGTCTGGGACAACTCTACGAGCAGTACTTC. Its protein product is CASSLGLGQLYEQYF.

The chain combines TRBV10-1 with TRBJ2-2, with unresolved D. V shed 6 bases and J shed 1 base, with 9 bases lying between them. The CDR3 totals 14 residues. The V gene's germline CDR1 is WNHNN and CDR2 SYGVQD (reference sequence). The CDR3 DNA follows: TGCGCCAGCAGCGTTAACAGGAACACCGGGGAGCTGTTTTTT. Protein: CASSVNRNTGELFF.

The chain employs TRBV23-1 and TRBJ2-2; D is uncertain. TRBV23-1 is treated as an ORF (open reading frame) with a function not yet certain. The CDR3 consists of 16 residues. The V end was cut by 3 bases, the J end by 0 bases, with 11 bases between. In DNA, the CDR3 is TGCGCCAGCAGTCACAGTGGCAAAGCGAACACCGGGGAGCTGTTTTTT. Translation gives CASSHSGKANTGELFF.

The chain uses TRBV18 and TRBJ1-3; D might be TRBD1 (6 bases). This CDR3 is built from 18 residues. V was pared by 1 base and J by 2 bases, with 18 bases between. Germline values: CDR1 KGHSH, CDR2 LQKENI. CDR3 in DNA: TGTGCCAGCTCACCACAGAGGGCAGGGGTCGCTACTGGAAACACCATATATTTT. Residues: CASSPQRAGVATGNTIYF.

This sequence joins TRBV19 and TRBJ2-3; the match to TRBD1 covers 8 bases. V lost 4 bases and J lost 1; bases outside the gene matches: 7. The V gene's germline CDR1 is LNHDA and CDR2 SQIVND (reference sequence). The CDR3 covers 16 residues. CDR3 coding DNA: TGTGCCAGTAGTACCGACAGGGGAGGTGGCACAGATACGCAGTATTTT. Its translation: CASSTDRGGGTDTQYF.

This chain joins TRBV27 and TRBJ1-4, with a weak D call TRBD1 (6 bases). This CDR3 is 17 amino acids long. Germline lookup yields CDR1 MNHEY and CDR2 SMNVEV (reference sequence). Trimming shortened V by 5 bases and J by 3 bases, and 19 bases separated the two germline ends. The CDR3 sequence: CASSTRTQGLANEKLFF. The CDR3, as DNA: TGTGCCAGCAGTACTCGCACACAGGGTCTGGCTAATGAAAAACTGTTTTTT.

V gene TRBV5-1 combines with J gene TRBJ2-5; D possibly corresponds to TRBD2 (6 bases). V was clipped by 0 bases and J by 2 bases, with 11 bases between them. Germline CDR1 reads SGHRS; CDR2 reads YFSETQ. The length of the CDR3 is 15 residues. CDR3 DNA: TGCGCCAGCAGCTTGGGGGGTAGCGGTCAAGAGACCCAGTACTTC. This gives the protein CASSLGGSGQETQYF.

The chain is built from TRBV7-2 and TRBJ1-5; weak D call: TRBD1 (6 bases). Germline V gene data show CDR1 as SGHTA and CDR2 as FQGNSA. V shed 4 bases and J shed 0 bases, with 13 bases lying between them. The CDR3 totals 16 residues. In DNA form, the CDR3 reads TGTGCCAGCAGCTCTTACAGGGCCCCTAGCAATCAGCCCCAGCATTTT. This gives the protein CASSSYRAPSNQPQHF. Drawing the rest from reference TRBV7-2 and TRBJ1-5, the complete variable domain is GAGVSQSPSNKVTEKGKDVELRCDPISGHTALYWYRQSLGQGLEFLIYFQGNSAPDKSGLPSDRFSAERTGGSVSTLTIQRTQQEDSAVYLCASSSYRAPSNQPQHFGDGTRLSIL.

V usage is TRBV27 and J usage is TRBJ2-7; TRBD2 matches 9 bases. Per germline, CDR1 MNHEY and CDR2 SMNVEV (reference sequence). With 2 bases clipped from V and 0 bases from J, the junction kept 5 bases outside the gene matches. The CDR3 runs to 16 residues. This CDR3 reads CASSLQFSGSSYEQYF. In DNA, the CDR3 is TGTGCCAGCAGTTTACAATTTAGCGGGAGCTCCTACGAGCAGTACTTC.

In its sample, this clone was seen once. The chain has TRBV30 and TRBJ1-2; 9 bases match TRBD1. Germline CDR1 reads GTSNPN; CDR2 reads SVGIG (reference sequence). This CDR3 has 15 amino acids. Losses at the gene ends were 1 base for V and 4 bases for J; bases not matched to a gene: 7. In DNA, the CDR3 is TGTGCCTGGAGTGCGGGGACAGGGCCTACCTATGGCTACACCTTC. Encoded protein: CAWSAGTGPTYGYTF. Together with reference TRBV30 and TRBJ1-2, the CDR3 gives the full variable domain: SQTIHQWPATLVQPVGSPLSLECTVEGTSNPNLYWYRQAAGRGLQLLFYSVGIGQISSEVPQNLSASRPQDRQFILSSKKLLLSDSGFYLCAWSAGTGPTYGYTFGSGTRLTVV.

The chain employs TRBV5-5 and TRBJ1-4; 9 nucleotides agree with TRBD1. In germline, CDR1 is SGHKS, CDR2 YYEKEE (reference sequence). The CDR3 is 15 amino acids. The junction had 5 bases not matched to a gene; V was cut back by 0 bases and J by 8 bases. DNA for the CDR3: TGTGCCAGCAGCTTGGAGACAGGGGGGTTGGAAAAACTGTTTTTT. The encoded protein is CASSLETGGLEKLFF.

J is TRBJ2-3 and V is TRBV5-1; TRBD1 matches 8 bases. CDR3 length: 14 residues. Germline CDR1 SGHRS, CDR2 YFSETQ. Unmatched junction bases numbered 3, after V lost 4 bases and J lost 2 bases. DNA for the CDR3: TGCGCCAGCAGCGTCCAGGGGGCCACAGATACGCAGTATTTT. Translation gives CASSVQGATDTQYF.

The rearrangement joins TRBV5-1 to TRBJ2-3; D not resolved. Germline values: CDR1 SGHRS, CDR2 YFSETQ. This CDR3 is built from 16 residues. V lost 4 bases to trimming and J lost 0 bases, with 15 bases between them. CDR3 loop: CASSLESPPSTDTQYF. The CDR3 bases are TGCGCCAGCAGCCTTGAGTCCCCTCCTAGCACAGATACGCAGTATTTT. Filled out from reference TRBV5-1 and TRBJ2-3, the complete variable domain reads KAGVTQTPRYLIKTRGQQVTLSCSPISGHRSVSWYQQTPGQGLQFLFEYFSETQRNKGNFPGRFSGRQFSNSRSEMNVSTLELGDSALYLCASSLESPPSTDTQYFGPGTRLTVL.

The rearrangement links TRBV7-2 to TRBJ1-1; D not resolved. The CDR3 loop spans 16 amino acids. V was clipped by 5 bases and J by 4 bases, with 20 bases between them. CDR1 SGHTA and CDR2 FQGNSA come from the germline V gene. The chain's CDR3 is CASSVEGLALGTEAFF. CDR3 nucleotide sequence: TGTGCCAGCAGCGTTGAGGGTCTAGCCCTGGGCACTGAAGCTTTCTTT.

The CDR3 nucleotides are TGTGCCAGTAGCGCGGGTGGGACAGGGGGCCTAAACACTGAAGCTTTCTTT. Amino acids: CASSAGGTGGLNTEAFF. V is TRBV19 and J is TRBJ1-1; 12 bases are shared with TRBD1. The CDR3 covers 17 residues. In germline, CDR1 is LNHDA, CDR2 SQIVND (reference sequence). J was trimmed by 2 bases and V by 6 bases; bases with no gene match: 10.

The chain joins TRBV5-1 to TRBJ2-5; 11 positions match TRBD2. Trimming cost V 6 bases and J 4 bases; bases outside gene matches: 8. Germline V gene lookup returns CDR1 SGHRS and CDR2 YFSETQ. This CDR3 spans 15 amino acids. In nucleotides, the CDR3 is TGCGCCAGCACCCTCGATAGCGGGAGGGGAGAGACCCAGTACTTC. Residues: CASTLDSGRGETQYF. Full variable domain (rest looked up from reference TRBV5-1 and TRBJ2-5): KAGVTQTPRYLIKTRGQQVTLSCSPISGHRSVSWYQQTPGQGLQFLFEYFSETQRNKGNFPGRFSGRQFSNSRSEMNVSTLELGDSALYLCASTLDSGRGETQYFGPGTRLLVL.

This chain links TRBV18 with TRBJ2-1, with 9 nucleotides matching TRBD2. CDR3 length: 15 amino acids. Germline values: CDR1 KGHSH, CDR2 LQKENI. V dropped 0 bases and J dropped 6; count of bases not matched to a gene: 3. In DNA form, the CDR3 reads TGTGCCAGCTCACCACCGGCGGGAGGGGGCAATGAGCAGTTCTTC. It translates to CASSPPAGGGNEQFF.

This clone has just a few counts. The chain links TRBV4-2 to TRBJ1-1, with D possibly being TRBD1 (5 bases). This CDR3 contains 14 residues. Germline loops: CDR1 LGHNA, CDR2 YNFKEQ. The V end was cut by 4 bases, the J end by 5 bases, with 14 bases between. The CDR3 sequence is CASSPAGRKTEAFF. In DNA, the CDR3 is TGTGCCAGCAGCCCAGCGGGGCGAAAGACTGAAGCTTTCTTT.

The count of this clone is one. V gene TRBV28 combines with J gene TRBJ2-1, with 10 nucleotides matching TRBD2. Per germline, CDR1 MDHEN and CDR2 SYDVKM. The length of the CDR3 is 18 residues. V shed 1 base, J shed 6 bases, and the junction held 12 bases outside the gene matches. The CDR3 sequence is CASSLSRVAGGRGNEQFF. As DNA, the CDR3 is TGTGCCAGCAGTTTATCAAGGGTAGCGGGAGGCCGGGGCAATGAGCAGTTCTTC. Based on the CDR3 plus reference TRBV28 and TRBJ2-1, the full variable domain is DVKVTQSSRYLVKRTGEKVFLECVQDMDHENMFWYRQDPGLGLRLIYFSYDVKMKEKGDIPEGYSVSREKKERFSLILESASTNQTSMYLCASSLSRVAGGRGNEQFFGPGTRLTVL.

CDR3 in amino acids: CASSQYGSNQPQHF. Written as DNA, the CDR3 is TGTGCCAGCAGCCAATACGGTAGCAATCAGCCCCAGCATTTT. The rearrangement joins TRBV3-1 (or the pseudogene TRBV3-2) to TRBJ1-5; no clear D gene. Germline V gene sequence: CDR1 LGHDT, CDR2 YNNKEL (reference sequence). Trimming removed 2 bases at V and 0 bases at J, with 5 bases between. CDR3 size: 14 residues.

The CDR3 nucleotides are TGCGCCAGCAGCCTCCGACAGGGAGAGACCCAGTACTTC. It translates to CASSLRQGETQYF. The chain carries TRBV5-1 and TRBJ2-5, with 7 bases that match TRBD1. The V and J ends lost 4 bases and 4 bases, in that order; junction bases with no gene match: 4. CDR1 is SGHRS and CDR2 is YFSETQ in the germline V gene. The CDR3 covers 13 residues. The full variable domain, with the rest looked up from reference TRBV5-1 and TRBJ2-5, is KAGVTQTPRYLIKTRGQQVTLSCSPISGHRSVSWYQQTPGQGLQFLFEYFSETQRNKGNFPGRFSGRQFSNSRSEMNVSTLELGDSALYLCASSLRQGETQYFGPGTRLLVL.

V and J are TRBV7-2 and TRBJ1-3; D unclear. Per germline, CDR1 SGHTA and CDR2 FQGNSA. Trimming removed 5 bases from V and 0 bases from J, with 5 bases in between. The CDR3 contains 13 residues. In DNA form, the CDR3 reads TGTGCCAGCAGCCCCCACTCTGGAAACACCATATATTTT. Translated, it gives CASSPHSGNTIYF.

This clone was seen a single time. This chain connects TRBV7-2 to TRBJ2-3; tentatively, D is TRBD1 (6 bases). The CDR3 is 15 residues long. The germline V gene encodes CDR1 SGHTA and CDR2 FQGNSA. Trimming stripped 5 bases from V and 4 bases from J, with 16 bases between. The CDR3: CASSLQGFLADTQYF. The DNA for the CDR3 is TGTGCCAGCAGCCTACAGGGTTTTTTAGCAGATACGCAGTATTTT. Drawing the rest from reference TRBV7-2 and TRBJ2-3, the complete variable domain is GAGVSQSPSNKVTEKGKDVELRCDPISGHTALYWYRQSLGQGLEFLIYFQGNSAPDKSGLPSDRFSAERTGGSVSTLTIQRTQQEDSAVYLCASSLQGFLADTQYFGPGTRLTVL.

The chain couples TRBV7-6 to TRBJ2-7, with 7 positions matching TRBD1. The germline CDR1 and CDR2 sequences are SGHVS and FNYEAQ. The junction had 8 bases not matched to a gene; V was cut back by 4 bases and J by 2 bases. The CDR3 extends over 15 amino acids. The DNA for the CDR3 is TGTGCCAGCAGCTCACTAGGACAGGAAACCTACGAGCAGTACTTC. Protein sequence: CASSSLGQETYEQYF.

The CDR3 reads CASSPGDRRRDSPLHF. The CDR3 DNA reads as TGTGCCAGCTCACCAGGGGATCGGAGGAGGGATTCACCCCTCCACTTT. The chain recombines TRBV18 with TRBJ1-6, with D hard to call. The CDR3 is 16 residues long. Deletions cut 2 bases from V and 8 bases from J, with 16 bases between. Germline lookup yields CDR1 KGHSH and CDR2 LQKENI.

The gene calls are TRBV4-1 and TRBJ1-2; D unclear. The ends were cut back, 8 bases at V and 1 base at J, with 14 bases in the middle. The V gene's germline CDR1 is MGHRA and CDR2 YSYEKL. The CDR3 has 14 residues. In DNA form, the CDR3 reads TGCGCCAGCGGGAGAGGGATACTTAACTATGGCTACACCTTC. This encodes CASGRGILNYGYTF.

The chain combines TRBV9 with TRBJ2-6, with D tentatively TRBD2 (6 bases). CDR1 and CDR2 from the germline V gene are SGDLS and YYNGEE. Trimming took off 0 bases at V and 3 bases at J, with 13 bases between the two ends. The CDR3 consists of 17 residues. The CDR3 sequence is CASSVGVEGSGANVLTF. CDR3 nucleotide sequence: TGTGCCAGCAGCGTAGGGGTGGAGGGAAGTGGGGCCAACGTCCTGACTTTC.